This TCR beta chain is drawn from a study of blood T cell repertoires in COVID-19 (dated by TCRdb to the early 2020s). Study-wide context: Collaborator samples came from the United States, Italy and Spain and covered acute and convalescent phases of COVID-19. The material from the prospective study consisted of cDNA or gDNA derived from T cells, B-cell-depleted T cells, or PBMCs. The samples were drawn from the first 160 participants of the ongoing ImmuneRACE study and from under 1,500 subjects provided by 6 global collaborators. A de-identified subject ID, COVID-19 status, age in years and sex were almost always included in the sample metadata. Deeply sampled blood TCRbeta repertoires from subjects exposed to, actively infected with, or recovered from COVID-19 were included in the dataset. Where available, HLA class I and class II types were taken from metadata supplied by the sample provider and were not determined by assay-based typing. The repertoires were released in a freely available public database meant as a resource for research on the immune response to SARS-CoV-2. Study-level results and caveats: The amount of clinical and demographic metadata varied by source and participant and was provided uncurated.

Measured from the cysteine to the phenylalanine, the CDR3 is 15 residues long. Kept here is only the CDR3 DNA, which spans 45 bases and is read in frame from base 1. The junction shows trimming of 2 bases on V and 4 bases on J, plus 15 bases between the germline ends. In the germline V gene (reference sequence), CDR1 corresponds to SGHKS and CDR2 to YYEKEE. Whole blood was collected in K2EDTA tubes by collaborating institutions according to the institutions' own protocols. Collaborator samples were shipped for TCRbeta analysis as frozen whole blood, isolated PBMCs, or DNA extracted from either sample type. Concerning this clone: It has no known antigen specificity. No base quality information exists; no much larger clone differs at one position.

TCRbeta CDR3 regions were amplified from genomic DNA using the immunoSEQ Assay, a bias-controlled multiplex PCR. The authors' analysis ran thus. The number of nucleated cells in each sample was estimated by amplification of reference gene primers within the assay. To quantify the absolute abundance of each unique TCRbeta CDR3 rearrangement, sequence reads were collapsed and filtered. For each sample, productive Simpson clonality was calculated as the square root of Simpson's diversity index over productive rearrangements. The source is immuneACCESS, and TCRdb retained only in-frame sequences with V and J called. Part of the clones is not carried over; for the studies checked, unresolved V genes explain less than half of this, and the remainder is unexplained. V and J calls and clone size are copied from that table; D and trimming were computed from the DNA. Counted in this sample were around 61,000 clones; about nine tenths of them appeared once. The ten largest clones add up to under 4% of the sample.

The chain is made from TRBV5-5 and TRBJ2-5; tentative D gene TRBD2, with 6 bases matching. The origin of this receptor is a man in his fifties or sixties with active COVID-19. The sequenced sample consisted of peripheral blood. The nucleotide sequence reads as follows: TGTGCCAGCAGCTTTAGTCGGGGGTCAAGAGAGACCCAGTACTTC. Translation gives CASSFSRGSRETQYF.